This T cell receptor beta chain originates from a study of blood T cell repertoires in COVID-19. Study information: Samples taken during acute and convalescent COVID-19 were collected in the United States, Italy and Spain. T cells, B-cell-depleted T cells, or PBMCs supplied cDNA or gDNA.

Seattle-derived patients entered the study during active infection and were followed longitudinally. Per the germline V gene, CDR1 is SGHRS and CDR2 is YFSETQ. Trimming left V 3 bases short and J 4 bases short, with 11 bases between. The CDR3 runs to 14 residues. TCRdb keeps only in-frame clones here, not all; method: immunoSEQ multiplex PCR. The sample holds about 98,000 clones, about nine tenths seen once. This receptor was obtained from a woman between 45 and 65 years old with COVID-19, enrolled during active disease. Sequenced: peripheral blood. The chain uses TRBV5-1 and TRBJ1-5; possible D gene TRBD1, 5 bases. In DNA, the CDR3 is TGCGCCAGCAGCTACACAGGAATGAATCAGCCCCAGCATTTT. Translation gives CASSYTGMNQPQHF.